This TCR beta chain appears in the sequencing data of a study of STAT5B mutations in CD4+ large granular lymphocyte leukemia. Study results and caveats: TRBV06-family usage was enriched in top patient clones (8/27) versus controls (2/35). Approximately 25% of private leukemic clonotypes occurred rarely in other patients' non-leukemic repertoires.

The assay was run at survey level. TCRdb's copy holds only in-frame clones and misses some; the assay was immunoSEQ multiplex PCR. The sample lists approximately 30,000 clones, about 80% occurring once. This clone was observed a handful of times. Antigen unknown. Per the germline V gene, CDR1 is LNHDA and CDR2 is SQIVND (reference sequence). CDR3 length: 13 residues. V was pared by 3 bases and J by 3 bases, with 8 bases between. Sequencing was done on a sample of CD4+ T cells from blood buffy coats. The V and J genes are TRBV19 and TRBJ2-5; D is perhaps TRBD1 (6 bases). This TCR came from a human donor in good health. CDR3 DNA: TGTGCCAGTAGTATGAACAGGGAAGAGACCCAGTACTTC. Protein sequence: CASSMNREETQYF.